Listed here is a single T cell receptor (beta chain). This sample is part of a study of shared clonotypes between healthy human individuals. Overall study context: Three plates each covered CD4 naive and memory; CD8 naive two, CD8 memory one.

Profiling relied on immunoSEQ multiplex PCR, and the TCRdb table lists in-frame clones only, not all of them. The repertoire includes about 520,000 clones, roughly 95% of them detected once, and around 0.067% sits in the top ten. Specimen: naive CD4+ T cells sorted from blood. Sample subset: CD45RA+ positively selected. The receptor comes from a woman between 25 and 40 years old in good health.

The CDR3 nucleotides are TGTGCCAGCAGCTTAGACAGGGTTCCCGGTGCCACTGAAGCTTTCTTT. Protein product: CASSLDRVPGATEAFF. The gene calls are TRBV7-9 and TRBJ1-1, with D tentatively TRBD1 (6 bases). There are 16 residues in the CDR3. The germline V and J ends were trimmed by 1 base and 4 bases, with 16 bases remaining between them. Per germline, CDR1 SEHNR and CDR2 FQNEAQ (reference sequence).